One and the same sample provided the 14 T cell receptor beta chains below, sequenced in a study of blood T cell repertoires in COVID-19. Generated by immunoSEQ multiplex PCR, the TCRdb table keeps only in-frame clones and is missing some. This sample has around 110,000 clones, with about two thirds found just once. The sample comprised peripheral blood. Receptors were obtained from a human donor with acute or convalescent COVID-19. The donor label of this sample is uncertain.

The CDR3 nucleotides read TGTGCCAGCAGCCGGGTATCGGCGGGGGGGCCCTACAATGAGCAGTTCTTC. Amino acid sequence: CASSRVSAGGPYNEQFF. The V gene is TRBV14, the J gene TRBJ2-1; 9 bases fit TRBD2. The V gene end was trimmed by 4 bases and the J gene end by 2 bases; junction bases not matched to a gene: 9. The CDR3 extends over 17 amino acids. Germline CDR1 SGHDN, CDR2 FVKESK. Combining the CDR3 with reference TRBV14 and TRBJ2-1 gives the whole variable domain EAGVTQFPSHSVIEKGQTVTLRCDPISGHDNLYWYRRVMGKEIKFLLHFVKESKQDESGMPNNRFLAERTGGTYSTLKVQPAELEDSGVYFCASSRVSAGGPYNEQFFGPGTRLTVL.

This chain joins TRBV18 and TRBJ1-6; D is ambiguous. The CDR3 is 12 residues long. CDR1 and CDR2 (germline): KGHSH, LQKENI. V gave up 6 bases and J gave up 7 bases, with 7 bases separating them. This chain's CDR3 is CASSSRNSPLHF. The DNA for the CDR3 is TGTGCCAGCTCGTCCAGGAATTCACCCCTCCACTTT.

This clone was detected once. This chain connects TRBV27 to TRBJ1-4, with TRBD1 as a possible D gene (5 bases). The CDR3 spans 14 residues. V lost 5 bases and J lost 4, with 11 bases in between. CDR1 and CDR2 (germline): MNHEY, SMNVEV (reference sequence). CDR3: CASSPRVDNEKLFF. The DNA for the CDR3 is TGTGCCAGCAGTCCCAGGGTGGATAATGAAAAACTGTTTTTT.

The rearrangement uses TRBV19 and TRBJ2-1, with 9 bases lining up with TRBD1. Trimming at V came to 5 bases and at J to 4 bases, leaving 9 bases not matched to a gene. Germline V CDR1 and CDR2: LNHDA, SQIVND (reference sequence). The CDR3 consists of 16 residues. The CDR3 region is CASSPIPGQGYNEQFF. The DNA for the CDR3 is TGTGCCAGTAGTCCCATCCCGGGACAGGGATACAATGAGCAGTTCTTC.

This clone was picked up a small number of times. This chain joins TRBV19 and TRBJ1-6; 7 positions agree with TRBD1. The ends lost 9 bases at V and 7 bases at J; junction bases unmatched: 3. Per germline, CDR1 LNHDA and CDR2 SQIVND (reference sequence). The CDR3 loop spans 12 amino acids. The CDR3 DNA is TGTGCCAGCAGACAGGGAAATTCACCCCTCCACTTT. It yields the protein CASRQGNSPLHF.

This clone was recorded a few times. V usage is TRBV19 and J usage is TRBJ2-3; 10 bases match TRBD1. In germline, CDR1 is LNHDA, CDR2 SQIVND (reference sequence). The CDR3 totals 16 residues. The V segment lost 5 bases and the J segment 2 bases; nucleotides outside the gene matches: 7. The CDR3 DNA reads as TGTGCCAGTAGTTTTGACAGGGGGCCCTCCACAGATACGCAGTATTTT. Protein: CASSFDRGPSTDTQYF.

The chain couples TRBV2 to TRBJ2-1; TRBD1 matches at 10 bases. The CDR3 length is 17 residues. V gave up 1 base and J gave up 3 bases; unmatched junction bases: 6. CDR1 and CDR2 (germline): SNHLY, FYNNEI. Here the CDR3 reads CASSEVVGQGGYNEQFF. The CDR3 DNA sequence: TGTGCCAGCAGTGAAGTAGTCGGACAGGGGGGCTACAATGAGCAGTTCTTC.

This chain connects TRBV9 to TRBJ1-1; D might be TRBD1 (6 bases). The V and J ends lost 0 bases and 6 bases respectively, with 15 bases between them. CDR3 length: 15 residues. Germline lookup yields CDR1 SGDLS and CDR2 YYNGEE. CDR3 nucleotide sequence: TGTGCCAGCAGCGTAGGAAAGGGGGGGATTGCTGAAGCTTTCTTT. Amino acid sequence: CASSVGKGGIAEAFF.

The V gene is TRBV27, the J gene TRBJ2-1; 7 bases are a match to TRBD2. Germline V gene data show CDR1 as MNHEY and CDR2 as SMNVEV (reference sequence). V was clipped by 5 bases and J by 6 bases; unmatched bases: 10. The CDR3 length is 15 residues. CDR3 sequence reads: CASSPRLAAFNEQFF. The CDR3 coding sequence is TGTGCCAGCAGTCCTCGTCTAGCGGCGTTCAATGAGCAGTTCTTC.

The chain uses TRBV7-6 and TRBJ1-1; 8 bases align to TRBD1. This CDR3 is built from 15 residues. The junction had 5 bases not matched to a gene; V was cut back by 1 base and J by 4 bases. CDR1 and CDR2 from the germline V gene are SGHVS and FNYEAQ. CDR3 in DNA: TGTGCCAGCAGCTTAGATCGGACAGGGAGCACTGAAGCTTTCTTT. This gives the protein CASSLDRTGSTEAFF.

The chain recombines TRBV21-1 with TRBJ2-7; the D call in the table, TRBD2, was not verified against the DNA. TRBV21-1 is classified as a pseudogene. This CDR3 contains 13 residues. The CDR3: CASFGTLPYEQYV. The CDR3 nucleotides read TGTGCCAGCTTCGGGACTTTACCTTACGAGCAGTACGTC.

This rearrangement joins TRBV27 to TRBJ2-2; 13 nucleotides agree with TRBD2. V shed 4 bases and J 6 bases; nucleotides not matched to a gene: 2. This CDR3 has 15 amino acids. CDR1 and CDR2 (germline): MNHEY, SMNVEV (reference sequence). The CDR3 here is CASSSTSGGPGELFF. The CDR3 bases are TGTGCCAGCAGTTCGACTAGCGGGGGGCCCGGGGAGCTGTTTTTT.

The rearrangement joins TRBV5-6 to TRBJ2-3; 9 bases align to TRBD1. Germline CDR1 is SGHDT and CDR2 is YYEEEE. This CDR3 has 17 amino acids. J was trimmed by 0 bases and V by 3 bases; bases with no gene match: 8. CDR3 amino acids: CASSYFTGTGSTDTQYF. DNA for the CDR3: TGTGCCAGCAGCTACTTTACCGGGACAGGGAGCACAGATACGCAGTATTTT. The full variable domain, in which reference TRBV5-6 and TRBJ2-3 provide the parts outside the CDR3, is DAGVTQSPTHLIKTRGQQVTLRCSPKSGHDTVSWYQQALGQGPQFIFQYYEEEERQRGNFPDRFSGHQFPNYSSELNVNALLLGDSALYLCASSYFTGTGSTDTQYFGPGTRLTVL.

V is TRBV3-1 (or the pseudogene TRBV3-2) and J is TRBJ1-3, with D unresolved. This CDR3 contains 11 residues. Trimming removed 4 bases at V and 8 bases at J, with 6 bases between. Per the germline V gene, CDR1 is LGHDT and CDR2 is YNNKEL (reference sequence). CDR3 coding DNA: TGTGCCAGCAGCCGTTCGGACACCATATATTTT. Translation: CASSRSDTIYF.